This T cell receptor beta chain was identified during a study of OX40 agonist ivuxolimab in advanced cancers. Background on the study: The group had a mean age of 60 years, ranged from roughly 23 to 79, and was 75% to 85% male.

Profiling relied on immunoSEQ multiplex PCR, and the TCRdb table lists in-frame clones only, not all of them. The sample consists of 50,000 to 65,000 clones, roughly four fifths of them appearing once. Regarding the study as a whole: Nonresponders, in some cases, also had low normalized T-cell clonal expansion. At doses 0.1 to 3.0 mg/kg, CD4+ and CD8+ clones expanded. Expanded clones were, on average, more numerous in CD8+ T cells than in CD4+.

With regard to this clone: Its antigen is still unknown.

Germline-derived CDR1 and CDR2 are MDHEN and SYDVKM. V dropped 5 bases and J dropped 2 bases, with 10 bases sitting between them. The CDR3 extends over 15 amino acids. The receptor comes from an adult with an advanced solid tumor such as melanoma, head and neck, liver or kidney cancer. The chain recombines TRBV28 with TRBJ2-6, with D tentatively TRBD1 (6 bases). The sample consisted of CD4+ or CD8+ T cells sorted from blood, taken in a trial of the OX40 agonist ivuxolimab. In DNA, the CDR3 is TGTGCCAGCAGTCCCAGGGGAGCTGGGGCCAACGTCCTGACTTTC. Encoded protein: CASSPRGAGANVLTF.